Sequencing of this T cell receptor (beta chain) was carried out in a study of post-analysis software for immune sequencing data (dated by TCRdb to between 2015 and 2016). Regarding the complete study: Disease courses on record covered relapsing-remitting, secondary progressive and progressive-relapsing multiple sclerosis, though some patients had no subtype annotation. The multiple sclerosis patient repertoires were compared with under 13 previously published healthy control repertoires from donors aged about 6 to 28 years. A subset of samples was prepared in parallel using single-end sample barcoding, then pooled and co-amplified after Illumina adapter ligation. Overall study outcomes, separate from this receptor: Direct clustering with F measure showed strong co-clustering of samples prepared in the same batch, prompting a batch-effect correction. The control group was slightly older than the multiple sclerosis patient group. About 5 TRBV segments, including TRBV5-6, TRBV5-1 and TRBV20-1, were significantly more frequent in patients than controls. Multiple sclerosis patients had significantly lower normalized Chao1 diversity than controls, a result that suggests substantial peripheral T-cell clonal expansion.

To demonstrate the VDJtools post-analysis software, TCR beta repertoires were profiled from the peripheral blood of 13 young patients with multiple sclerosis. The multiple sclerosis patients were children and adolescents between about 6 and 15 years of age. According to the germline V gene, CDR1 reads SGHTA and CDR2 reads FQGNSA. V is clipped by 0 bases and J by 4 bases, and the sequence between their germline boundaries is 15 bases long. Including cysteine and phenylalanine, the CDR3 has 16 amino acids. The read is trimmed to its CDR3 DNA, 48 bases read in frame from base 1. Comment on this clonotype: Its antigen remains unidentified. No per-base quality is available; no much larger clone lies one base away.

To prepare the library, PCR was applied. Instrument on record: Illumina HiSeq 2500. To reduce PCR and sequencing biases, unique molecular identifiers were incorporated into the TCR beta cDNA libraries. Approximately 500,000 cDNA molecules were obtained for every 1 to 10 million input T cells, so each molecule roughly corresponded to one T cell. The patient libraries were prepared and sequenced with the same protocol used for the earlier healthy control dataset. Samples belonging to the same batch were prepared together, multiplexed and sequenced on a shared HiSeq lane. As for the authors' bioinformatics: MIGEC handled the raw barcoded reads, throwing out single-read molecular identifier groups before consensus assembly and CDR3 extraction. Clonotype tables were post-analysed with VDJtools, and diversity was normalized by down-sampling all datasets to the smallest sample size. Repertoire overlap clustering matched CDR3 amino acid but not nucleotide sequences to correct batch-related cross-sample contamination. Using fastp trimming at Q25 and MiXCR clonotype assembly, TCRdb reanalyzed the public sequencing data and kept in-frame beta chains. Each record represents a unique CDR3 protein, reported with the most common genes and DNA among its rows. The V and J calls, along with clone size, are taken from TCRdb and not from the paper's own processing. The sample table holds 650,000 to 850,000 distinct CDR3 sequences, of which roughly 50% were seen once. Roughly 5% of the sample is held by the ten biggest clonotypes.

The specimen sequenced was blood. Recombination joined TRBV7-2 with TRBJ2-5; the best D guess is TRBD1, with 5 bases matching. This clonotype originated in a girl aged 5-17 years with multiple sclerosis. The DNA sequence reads TGTGCCAGCAGCTTAGCGCTAGGCATTACAGGAGAGACCCAGTACTTC. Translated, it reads CASSLALGITGETQYF.